What follows are 28 T cell receptor beta chains derived from one specimen sequenced in a study of T cells in Graves' hyperthyroidism and ophthalmopathy. Researchers took RNA transcripts and amplified the TCR beta CDR3 regions from them. Using the HTBI primer set, a first-round RT-PCR was run on the TCR CDR3. Each CDR3 protein is one row after TCRdb ran MiXCR on the multiplex PCR reads. The sample contains more than 50,000 distinct CDR3 sequences, about 53% of which appear only once. The sample was blood. These TCRs come from an older woman with Graves' ophthalmopathy.

In this sample, this clonotype turned up once. V usage is TRBV7-8 and J usage is TRBJ1-1, with a possible D match to TRBD1 (6 bases). The V and J ends lost 5 bases and 5 bases respectively, with 15 bases between them. From germline, CDR1 is SGHVS and CDR2 FQNEAQ. The CDR3 has 14 amino acids. The CDR3 DNA reads as TGTGCCAGCAGCAGAACCGGGGGGCTAACTGAAGCTTTCTTT. This sequence encodes CASSRTGGLTEAFF.

By share, this clonotype ranks as medium-sized. The chain joins TRBV20-1 to TRBJ2-7; D remains unclear. The CDR3 runs 16 residues. V dropped 0 bases and J dropped 3 bases, with 18 bases sitting between them. CDR1 is DFQATT and CDR2 is SNEGSKA in the germline V gene (reference sequence). The CDR3 DNA follows: TGCAGTGCTAGAGATCGTTTAGGTGGGCAGTTCTACGAGCAGTACTTC. As protein: CSARDRLGGQFYEQYF.

The count of this clonotype is one. J is TRBJ2-7 and V is TRBV10-3; a weak D match, TRBD1 (6 bases). Per germline, CDR1 ENHRY and CDR2 SYGVKD. V shed 8 bases and J shed 2 bases, with 25 bases lying between them. The CDR3 totals 17 residues. CDR3 amino acids: CAIQDYGYRDLAYEQYF. CDR3 bases: TGTGCCATCCAAGACTATGGCTACAGGGATTTAGCCTACGAGCAGTACTTC.

The V call is TRBV19, the J call TRBJ2-1; 7 nucleotides match TRBD2. Germline trimming cut 3 bases from V and 8 bases from J; bases unmatched to any gene: 7. Germline-derived CDR1 and CDR2 are LNHDA and SQIVND (reference sequence). CDR3 size: 14 residues. CDR3 protein: CASSMSGRGDEQFF. The CDR3 DNA reads TGTGCCAGTAGTATGTCGGGGAGGGGCGATGAGCAGTTCTTC.

The chain links TRBV19 to TRBJ2-7; 8 bases fit TRBD1. The CDR3 is made up of 14 amino acids. CDR1 and CDR2 from the germline V gene are LNHDA and SQIVND (reference sequence). V shed 4 bases and J 4 bases; nucleotides not matched to a gene: 6. This CDR3 reads CASSRRDRRYEQYF. The DNA for the CDR3 is TGTGCCAGTAGTAGACGGGACAGGCGGTACGAGCAGTACTTC.

The chain recombines TRBV20-1 with TRBJ2-5; TRBD1 might be the D (6 bases). CDR1 DFQATT and CDR2 SNEGSKA come from the germline V gene (reference sequence). The CDR3 spans 15 residues. Trimming removed 3 bases at V and 2 bases at J, with 16 bases between. The CDR3 loop reads CSARGALARQETQYF. DNA of the CDR3: TGCAGTGCTAGGGGGGCCCTAGCTCGTCAAGAGACCCAGTACTTC.

This clonotype was recorded at least ten times. The gene calls are TRBV12-3 or TRBV12-4 and TRBJ1-3; D gene ambiguous. The CDR3 covers 11 residues. V lost 8 bases and J lost 3, with 5 bases in between. This chain's CDR3 is CASDNGNTIYF. In DNA form, the CDR3 reads TGTGCCAGCGATAATGGAAACACCATATATTTT.

V gene TRBV12-3 or TRBV12-4 combines with J gene TRBJ1-5; 7 nucleotides match TRBD1. V was clipped by 6 bases and J by 2 bases; unmatched bases: 4. The CDR3 covers 14 residues. The CDR3 here is CASSFGQGNQPQHF. The DNA for the CDR3 is TGTGCCAGCAGCTTCGGACAGGGCAATCAGCCCCAGCATTTT.

By its share, this clonotype is medium-sized. The chain has TRBV6-4 and TRBJ2-6; perhaps TRBD2 as D (5 bases). The V end was cut by 4 bases, the J end by 0 bases, with 10 bases between. This CDR3 has 16 amino acids. From germline, CDR1 is MRHNA and CDR2 SNTAGT. The CDR3 DNA is TGTGCCAGCAGTGCCCGGGAAACCTCTGGGGCCAACGTCCTGACTTTC. It yields the protein CASSARETSGANVLTF.

The chain carries TRBV29-1 and TRBJ2-1, with unresolved D. Germline values: CDR1 SQVTM, CDR2 ANQGSEA. Deletions cut 8 bases from V and 5 bases from J, with 13 bases between. This CDR3 comprises 12 residues. CDR3 region: CSSLGHHNEQFF. As DNA, the CDR3 is TGCAGCAGTTTAGGCCACCACAATGAGCAGTTCTTC.

This sequence joins TRBV20-1 and TRBJ2-7; D may be TRBD1 (6 bases). With 2 bases removed from V and 10 bases from J, the gap between germline ends came to 12 bases. Germline CDR1 reads DFQATT; CDR2 reads SNEGSKA (reference sequence). CDR3 length equals 11 residues. For the CDR3, the DNA is TGCAGTGCTAGACAGGGGACCAATCAGTACTTC. Translation: CSARQGTNQYF.

For this clonotype: One end of the junction fails to match germline, which may point to a read error. The gene calls are TRBV19 and TRBJ1-2; D is undetermined. Per the germline V gene, CDR1 is LNHDA and CDR2 is SQIVND (reference sequence). The length of the CDR3 is 11 residues. The CDR3 reads CASRGTSGYSF. DNA for the CDR3: TGTGCCAGTAGAGGAACTAGCGGGTACTCCTTC.

The V and J genes are TRBV7-3 and TRBJ1-6, with D possibly being TRBD1 (5 bases). V was pared by 3 bases and J by 10 bases, with 19 bases between. Germline V gene sequence: CDR1 SGHTA, CDR2 FQGTGA. The CDR3 runs to 16 residues. The CDR3 loop reads CASSLATGGERSPLHF. DNA for the CDR3: TGTGCCAGCAGCTTGGCGACGGGAGGGGAGAGGTCACCCCTCCACTTT.

In its sample, this clonotype was seen many times. The V gene is TRBV9, the J gene TRBJ2-7; no reliable D call. The CDR3 loop spans 13 amino acids. Trimming removed 0 bases from V and 3 bases from J, with 7 bases in between. Germline V gene data show CDR1 as SGDLS and CDR2 as YYNGEE. The DNA for the CDR3 is TGTGCCAGCAGCGTAGGCGCAAACTACGAGCAGTACTTC. It yields the protein CASSVGANYEQYF. The full variable domain, rest sourced from reference TRBV9 and TRBJ2-7, is DSGVTQTPKHLITATGQRVTLRCSPRSGDLSVYWYQQSLDQGLQFLIQYYNGEERAKGNILERFSAQQFPDLHSELNLSSLELGDSALYFCASSVGANYEQYFGPGTRLTVT.

The rearrangement uses TRBV7-2 and TRBJ2-5; 11 bases are shared with TRBD2. CDR1 and CDR2 from the germline V gene are SGHTA and FQGNSA. With V trimmed by 5 bases and J by 3 bases, 5 bases remained unmatched. The CDR3 is 15 amino acids. For the CDR3, the DNA is TGTGCCAGCAGCAGGACTAGCGGGTTAGAAGAGACCCAGTACTTC. Amino acid sequence: CASSRTSGLEETQYF.

This clonotype was detected ten times or more. The chain uses TRBV5-4 and TRBJ2-2; 9 nucleotides match TRBD1. The germline gives CDR1 SGHNT, CDR2 YYREEE (reference sequence). V lost 0 bases to trimming and J lost 6 bases; unmatched junction nucleotides: 9. The CDR3 totals 17 residues. The CDR3 loop reads CASSLGATGGYSGELFF. DNA for the CDR3: TGTGCCAGCAGCTTGGGGGCCACAGGGGGCTATTCCGGGGAGCTGTTTTTT.

This clonotype was observed many times. V gene TRBV11-1 combines with J gene TRBJ1-4; D not resolved. CDR1 SGHAT and CDR2 FQDESV come from the germline V gene (reference sequence). The V gene lost 2 bases and the J gene lost 0 bases, with 7 bases spanning the gap. This CDR3 is 15 amino acids long. Written as DNA, the CDR3 is TGTGCCAGCAGCTTACGGGGTTCAACTAATGAAAAACTGTTTTTT. This sequence encodes CASSLRGSTNEKLFF.

This clonotype ranks as medium-sized (0.01 to 0.1%). The rearrangement joins TRBV29-1 to TRBJ1-2; TRBD1 aligns across 8 bases. Germline values: CDR1 SQVTM, CDR2 ANQGSEA. This CDR3 has 13 amino acids. V dropped 2 bases and J dropped 4; count of bases not matched to a gene: 3. CDR3 amino acids: CSVESDRGYGYTF. CDR3 nucleotides: TGCAGCGTTGAATCTGACAGGGGCTATGGCTACACCTTC.

This clonotype was seen ten or more times. CDR3 residues: CASSVRTGSLNEQFF. The CDR3 DNA follows: TGTGCCAGCAGCGTAAGGACAGGGTCCTTGAATGAGCAGTTCTTC. The chain is built from TRBV9 and TRBJ2-1, with 8 bases identical to TRBD1. CDR1 is SGDLS, CDR2 YYNGEE, per germline. The CDR3 is 15 amino acids. Unmatched junction bases numbered 7, after V lost 1 base and J lost 7 bases.

In this sample, this clonotype turned up many times. The chain couples TRBV5-1 to TRBJ2-5; D is uncertain. The germline V gene encodes CDR1 SGHRS and CDR2 YFSETQ. The CDR3 extends over 15 amino acids. Trimming left V 0 bases short and J 1 base short, with 10 bases between. The CDR3 region has the DNA TGCGCCAGCAGCTTGGCCGGGCAGACCCAAGAGACCCAGTACTTC. This gives the protein CASSLAGQTQETQYF.

This clonotype occurred many times. The V call is TRBV12-3 or TRBV12-4, the J call TRBJ1-6; 10 bases align to TRBD1. J gave up 9 bases and V 5 bases, and 4 bases lay outside the gene matches. The CDR3 runs 14 residues. The CDR3 reads CASSRTGGSSPLHF. The CDR3, as DNA: TGTGCCAGCAGTCGGACAGGGGGAAGTTCACCCCTCCACTTT.

The table lists this clonotype with many counts. The genes are TRBV5-1 and TRBJ1-1, with a possible D match to TRBD1 (6 bases). The CDR3 runs 14 residues. V was trimmed by 3 bases and J by 9 bases, leaving 18 bases between them. Looked up from germline, CDR1 is SGHRS and CDR2 is YFSETQ. The CDR3 nucleotides read TGCGCCAGCAGCTCGGAGATTGGGACACCTAAAGCTTTCTTT. It codes for CASSSEIGTPKAFF.

This chain uses TRBV29-1 with TRBJ2-7, with D possibly being TRBD2 (6 bases). Germline V CDR1 and CDR2: SQVTM, ANQGSEA. The CDR3 contains 12 residues. V was trimmed by 1 base and J by 2 bases, leaving 6 bases between them. The CDR3, as DNA: TGCAGCGTTGAAGCGGGGGCCTACGAGCAGTACTTC. It yields the protein CSVEAGAYEQYF.

The chain is built from TRBV14 and TRBJ2-5, with D unclear. CDR1 is SGHDN and CDR2 is FVKESK in the germline V gene. V lost 1 base and J 7 bases, leaving 10 bases between the germline ends. This CDR3 comprises 13 residues. CDR3 amino acids: CASSQGLMLTQYF. In DNA form, the CDR3 reads TGTGCCAGCAGCCAAGGTCTGATGCTGACCCAGTACTTC.

The chain couples TRBV29-1 to TRBJ1-1; D call uncertain. The germline V gene encodes CDR1 SQVTM and CDR2 ANQGSEA. This CDR3 contains 13 residues. V lost 3 bases to trimming and J lost 1 base, with 9 bases between them. The CDR3, as DNA: TGCAGCGTTGAGGGGATGGGGAACACTGAAGCTTTCTTT. Residues: CSVEGMGNTEAFF.

This clonotype occurred many times. This chain links TRBV19 with TRBJ1-1, with a tentative D call TRBD1 (5 bases). V was cut by 6 bases and J by 6 bases, with 14 bases left in between. Germline V gene sequence: CDR1 LNHDA, CDR2 SQIVND (reference sequence). The CDR3 length is 13 residues. The CDR3 here is CASSPWQGAEAFF. CDR3 nucleotide sequence: TGTGCCAGTAGCCCTTGGCAGGGCGCTGAAGCTTTCTTT.

The CDR3 bases are TGTGCCACCAGTGATTCCCGGGACAGGGGGCGAGAGGAGTTCTTC. This encodes CATSDSRDRGREEFF. V and J are TRBV24-1 and TRBJ2-1; 12 bases line up with TRBD1. The junction had 9 bases not matched to a gene; V was cut back by 2 bases and J by 14 bases. The CDR3 is made up of 15 amino acids. CDR1 is KGHDR, CDR2 SFDVKD, per germline.

This clonotype was picked up one time. The V and J genes are TRBV6-2 or TRBV6-3 and TRBJ2-7; TRBD2 agrees at 10 bases. The CDR3 consists of 19 residues. Germline values: CDR1 MNHEY, CDR2 SVGEGT. Trimming removed 2 bases from V and 4 bases from J; junction bases left unmatched: 17. The CDR3 DNA sequence: TGTGCCAGCAGTTACGAGGGACTTTGGGGATCGACTAGCGGGTACGAGCAGTACTTC. Its protein product is CASSYEGLWGSTSGYEQYF.